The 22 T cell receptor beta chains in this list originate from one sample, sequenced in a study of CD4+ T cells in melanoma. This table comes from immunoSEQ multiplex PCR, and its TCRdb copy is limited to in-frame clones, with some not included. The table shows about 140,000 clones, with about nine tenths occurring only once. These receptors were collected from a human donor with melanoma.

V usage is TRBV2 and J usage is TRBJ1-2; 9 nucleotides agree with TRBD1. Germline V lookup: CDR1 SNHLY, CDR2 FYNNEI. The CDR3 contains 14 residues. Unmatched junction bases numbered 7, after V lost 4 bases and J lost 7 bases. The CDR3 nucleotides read TGTGCCAGCAGTGTCGAACAGGGGGCGATTGGCTACACCTTC. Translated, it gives CASSVEQGAIGYTF.

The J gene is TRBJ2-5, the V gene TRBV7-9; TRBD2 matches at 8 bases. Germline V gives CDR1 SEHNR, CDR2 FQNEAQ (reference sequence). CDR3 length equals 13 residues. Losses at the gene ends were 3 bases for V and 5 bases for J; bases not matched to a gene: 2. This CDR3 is CASSLTSEETQYF. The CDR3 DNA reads TGTGCCAGCAGCTTGACTAGCGAGGAGACCCAGTACTTC.

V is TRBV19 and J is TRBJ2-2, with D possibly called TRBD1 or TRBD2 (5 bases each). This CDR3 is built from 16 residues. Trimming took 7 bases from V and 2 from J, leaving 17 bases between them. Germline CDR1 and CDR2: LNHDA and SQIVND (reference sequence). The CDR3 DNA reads TGTGCCAGTACCCGGCGAGGGGAACTAAACACCGGGGAGCTGTTTTTT. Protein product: CASTRRGELNTGELFF.

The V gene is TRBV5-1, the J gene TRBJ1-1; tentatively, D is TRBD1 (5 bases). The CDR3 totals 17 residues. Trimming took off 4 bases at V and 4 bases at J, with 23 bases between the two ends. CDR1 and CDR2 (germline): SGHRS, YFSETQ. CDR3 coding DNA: TGCGCCAGCAGCCCGGCCCTACCTAACAGGCCCATCACTGAAGCTTTCTTT. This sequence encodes CASSPALPNRPITEAFF.

The CDR3 spells CSVVIGGGSNQPQHF. In DNA, the CDR3 is TGCAGCGTTGTTATTGGTGGGGGGAGCAATCAGCCCCAGCATTTT. The chain couples TRBV29-1 to TRBJ1-5; D is perhaps TRBD1 (5 bases). V lost 4 bases, J lost 1 base, and 14 bases lay in between. The CDR3 runs 15 residues. In germline, CDR1 is SQVTM, CDR2 ANQGSEA.

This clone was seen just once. CDR3 in DNA: TGTGCCTGGAGTCCCGAAACAGCGCACTATGGCTACACCTTC. Translated: CAWSPETAHYGYTF. The genes are TRBV30 and TRBJ1-2; D ambiguous. This CDR3 is built from 14 residues. Germline V gives CDR1 GTSNPN, CDR2 SVGIG (reference sequence). V lost 2 bases and J lost 3, with 13 bases in between. Drawing the rest from reference TRBV30 and TRBJ1-2, the complete variable domain is SQTIHQWPATLVQPVGSPLSLECTVEGTSNPNLYWYRQAAGRGLQLLFYSVGIGQISSEVPQNLSASRPQDRQFILSSKKLLLSDSGFYLCAWSPETAHYGYTFGSGTRLTVV.

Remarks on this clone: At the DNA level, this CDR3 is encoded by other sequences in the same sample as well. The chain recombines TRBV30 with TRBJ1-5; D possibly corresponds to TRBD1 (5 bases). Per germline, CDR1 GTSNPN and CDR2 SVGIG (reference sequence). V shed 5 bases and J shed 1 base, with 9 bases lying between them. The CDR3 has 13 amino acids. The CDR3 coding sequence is TGTGCCTGGTCCGGGGGGAGCAATCAGCCCCAGCATTTT. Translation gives CAWSGGSNQPQHF.

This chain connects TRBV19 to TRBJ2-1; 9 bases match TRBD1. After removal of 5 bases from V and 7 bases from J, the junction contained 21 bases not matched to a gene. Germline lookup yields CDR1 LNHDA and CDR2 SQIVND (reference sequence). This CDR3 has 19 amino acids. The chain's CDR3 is CASSAFGGTGTGRRNEQFF. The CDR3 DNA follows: TGTGCCAGTAGTGCGTTTGGGGGGACAGGGACAGGGCGTAGGAATGAGCAGTTCTTC.

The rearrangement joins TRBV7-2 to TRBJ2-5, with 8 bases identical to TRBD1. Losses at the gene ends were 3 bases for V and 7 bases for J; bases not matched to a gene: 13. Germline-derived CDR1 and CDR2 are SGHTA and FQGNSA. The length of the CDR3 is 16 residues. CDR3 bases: TGTGCCAGCAGCTTCCAGACAGGGGCCAGCCGAGCGACCCAGTACTTC. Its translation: CASSFQTGASRATQYF.

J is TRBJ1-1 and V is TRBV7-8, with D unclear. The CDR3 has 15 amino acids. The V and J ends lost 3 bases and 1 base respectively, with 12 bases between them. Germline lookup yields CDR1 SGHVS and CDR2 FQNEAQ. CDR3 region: CASSFGLSGNTEAFF. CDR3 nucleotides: TGTGCCAGCAGCTTCGGGCTTTCAGGGAACACTGAAGCTTTCTTT. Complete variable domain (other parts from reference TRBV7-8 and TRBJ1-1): GAGVSQSPRYKVAKRGQDVALRCDPISGHVSLFWYQQALGQGPEFLTYFQNEAQLDKSGLPSDRFFAERPEGSVSTLKIQRTQQEDSAVYLCASSFGLSGNTEAFFGQGTRLTVV.

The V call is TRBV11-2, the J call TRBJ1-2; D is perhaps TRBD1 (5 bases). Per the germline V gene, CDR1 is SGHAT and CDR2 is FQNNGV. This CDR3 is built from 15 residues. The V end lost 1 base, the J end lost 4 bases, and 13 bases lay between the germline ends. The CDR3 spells CASSLVSGAGYGYTF. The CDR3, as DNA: TGTGCCAGCAGCTTAGTGTCTGGGGCCGGCTATGGCTACACCTTC.

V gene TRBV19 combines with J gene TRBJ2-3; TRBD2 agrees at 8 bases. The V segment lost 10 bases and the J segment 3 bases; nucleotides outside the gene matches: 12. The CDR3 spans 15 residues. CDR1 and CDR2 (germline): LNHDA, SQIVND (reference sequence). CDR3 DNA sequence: TGTGCCAACCCCGGGGGGGATCAGTGTACAGATACGCAGTATTTT. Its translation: CANPGGDQCTDTQYF.

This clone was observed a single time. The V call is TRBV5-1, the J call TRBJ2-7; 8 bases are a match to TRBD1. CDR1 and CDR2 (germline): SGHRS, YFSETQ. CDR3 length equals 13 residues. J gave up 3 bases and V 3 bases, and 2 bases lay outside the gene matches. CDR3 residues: CASSWDRLYEQYF. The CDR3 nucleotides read TGCGCCAGCAGCTGGGACAGGCTCTACGAGCAGTACTTC.

CDR3 sequence: CASGSGANTEAFF. CDR3 DNA: TGTGCCAGCGGCTCGGGGGCTAACACTGAAGCTTTCTTT. This chain joins TRBV7-8 and TRBJ1-1, with a weak D call TRBD1 (6 bases). The germline V and J ends were trimmed by 8 bases and 2 bases, with 12 bases remaining between them. This CDR3 has 13 residues. Germline values: CDR1 SGHVS, CDR2 FQNEAQ.

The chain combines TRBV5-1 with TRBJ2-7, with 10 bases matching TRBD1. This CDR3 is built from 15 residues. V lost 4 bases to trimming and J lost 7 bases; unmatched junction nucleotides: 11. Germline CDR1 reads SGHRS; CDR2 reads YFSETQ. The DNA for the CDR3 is TGCGCCAGCAGCCAGGGAGCGGGACAGGGGCGTGAGCAGTACTTC. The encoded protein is CASSQGAGQGREQYF.

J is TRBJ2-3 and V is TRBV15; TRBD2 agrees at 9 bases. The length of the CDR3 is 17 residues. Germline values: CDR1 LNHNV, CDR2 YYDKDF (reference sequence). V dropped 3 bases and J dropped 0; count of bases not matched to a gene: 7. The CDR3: CATSSISGGLSTDTQYF. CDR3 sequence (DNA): TGTGCCACCAGCAGTATTAGCGGGGGCCTAAGCACAGATACGCAGTATTTT.

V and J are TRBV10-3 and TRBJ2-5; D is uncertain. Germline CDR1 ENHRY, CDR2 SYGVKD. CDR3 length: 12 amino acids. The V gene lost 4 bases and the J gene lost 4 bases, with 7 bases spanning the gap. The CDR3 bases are TGTGCCATCAGTGGCTCCGGAGAGACCCAGTACTTC. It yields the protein CAISGSGETQYF.

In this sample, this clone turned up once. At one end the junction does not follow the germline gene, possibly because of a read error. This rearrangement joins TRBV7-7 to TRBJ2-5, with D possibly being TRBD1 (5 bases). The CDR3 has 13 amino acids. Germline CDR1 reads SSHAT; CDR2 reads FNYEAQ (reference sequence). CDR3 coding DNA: TGTGCTAGCAGCTTGAGACAGCAAGAGACCCAGTACTTC. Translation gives CASSLRQQETQYF.

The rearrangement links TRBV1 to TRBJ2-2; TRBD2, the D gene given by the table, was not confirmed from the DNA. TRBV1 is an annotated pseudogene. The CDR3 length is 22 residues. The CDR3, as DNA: TGCACCAGCAGCCAAGATCACCTGTGCGGGACTAGCGGGGGGGCTATCACCGGGGAGCTGTTTTTT. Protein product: CTSSQDHLCGTSGGAITGELFF.

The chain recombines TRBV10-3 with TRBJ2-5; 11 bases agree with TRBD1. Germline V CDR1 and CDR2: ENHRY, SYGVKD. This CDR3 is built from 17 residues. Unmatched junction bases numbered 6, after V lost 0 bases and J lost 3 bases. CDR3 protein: CAISESGQGDGKETQYF. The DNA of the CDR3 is TGTGCCATCAGTGAGTCGGGACAGGGGGATGGCAAAGAGACCCAGTACTTC.

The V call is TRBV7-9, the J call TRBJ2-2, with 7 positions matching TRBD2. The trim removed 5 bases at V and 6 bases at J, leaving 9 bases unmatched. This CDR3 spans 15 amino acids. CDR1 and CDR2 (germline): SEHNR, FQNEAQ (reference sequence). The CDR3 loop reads CASSRPGGSSGELFF. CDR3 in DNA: TGTGCCAGCAGCCGTCCCGGGGGGTCCTCCGGGGAGCTGTTTTTT.

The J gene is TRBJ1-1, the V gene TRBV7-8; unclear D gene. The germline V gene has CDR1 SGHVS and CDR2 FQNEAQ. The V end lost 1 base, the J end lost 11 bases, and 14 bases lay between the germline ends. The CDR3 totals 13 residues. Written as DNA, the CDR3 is TGTGCCAGCAGCTTAGGAGCCGTAGCTGGGGCTTTCTTT. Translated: CASSLGAVAGAFF.